This T cell receptor beta chain was captured by sequencing in a study of T cell responses to AZD1222 COVID-19 vaccine. Profiling relied on immunoSEQ multiplex PCR, and the TCRdb table lists in-frame clones only, not all of them. The sample records about 270,000 clones, 94% being singletons. This CDR3 comprises 13 residues. Germline lookup yields CDR1 SGHRS and CDR2 YFSETQ. Trimming stripped 1 base from V and 8 bases from J, with 12 bases between. V gene TRBV5-1 combines with J gene TRBJ1-2; a possible D gene is TRBD1 (5 bases). This sample comprised peripheral blood, obtained 28 days after the second AZD1222 dose. The TCR sequence derives from an adult who received the AZD1222 COVID-19 vaccine. The CDR3 loop is CASSLTLEGGYTF. In DNA, the CDR3 is TGCGCCAGCAGCTTGACACTCGAGGGGGGCTACACCTTC. The whole variable domain, filled in from reference TRBV5-1 and TRBJ1-2, reads KAGVTQTPRYLIKTRGQQVTLSCSPISGHRSVSWYQQTPGQGLQFLFEYFSETQRNKGNFPGRFSGRQFSNSRSEMNVSTLELGDSALYLCASSLTLEGGYTFGSGTRLTVV.